Following are 6 T cell receptor beta chains from one sample sequenced in a study of blood T cell repertoires in COVID-19 (TCRdb year 2020). Receptor amplification or capture employed the immunoSEQ multiplex PCR assay. TCRdb retrieved this table from immuneACCESS and kept in-frame rearrangements only. Not all clones are present; in checked studies, unresolved V genes account for under half, and no reason is known for the remainder. The sample yields over 110,000 clones; around 90% were counted once. The top ten constitute approximately 1.8% of the sample. Sequenced material: peripheral blood. These receptor sequences come from a man in his sixties or seventies with acute or convalescent COVID-19.

The gene calls are TRBV5-1 and TRBJ1-6; 9 bases map to TRBD1. Losses at the gene ends were 4 bases for V and 7 bases for J; bases not matched to a gene: 6. CDR3 length: 15 amino acids. Germline V gene data show CDR1 as SGHRS and CDR2 as YFSETQ. The CDR3 coding sequence is TGCGCCAGCAGCGCCCCGGACAGGGGCAATTCACCCCTCCACTTT. This encodes CASSAPDRGNSPLHF. Combining the CDR3 with reference TRBV5-1 and TRBJ1-6 gives the whole variable domain KAGVTQTPRYLIKTRGQQVTLSCSPISGHRSVSWYQQTPGQGLQFLFEYFSETQRNKGNFPGRFSGRQFSNSRSEMNVSTLELGDSALYLCASSAPDRGNSPLHFGNGTRLTVT.

This chain uses TRBV19 with TRBJ2-2; 7 bases agree with TRBD2. This CDR3 comprises 15 residues. Germline values: CDR1 LNHDA, CDR2 SQIVND (reference sequence). The junction had 0 bases not matched to a gene; V was cut back by 1 base and J by 1 base. CDR3 nucleotide sequence: TGTGCCAGTAGTATAGCGGGGGGGAACACCGGGGAGCTGTTTTTT. Its protein is CASSIAGGNTGELFF.

The V call is TRBV7-2, the J call TRBJ1-1; no firm D call. This CDR3 comprises 13 residues. Between the trimmed V and J ends, which lost 2 bases and 3 bases, there was a span of 7 bases. Germline values: CDR1 SGHTA, CDR2 FQGNSA. The CDR3 reads CASSLSGDTEAFF. CDR3 DNA: TGTGCCAGCAGCTTATCCGGAGACACTGAAGCTTTCTTT.

The CDR3 DNA sequence: TGCGCCAGCAGACCCATACAGGTGAACACTGAAGCTTTCTTT. Translated: CASRPIQVNTEAFF. The V call is TRBV5-1, the J call TRBJ1-1, with D perhaps matching TRBD1 (5 bases). Trimming took off 5 bases at V and 0 bases at J, with 11 bases between the two ends. Looked up from germline, CDR1 is SGHRS and CDR2 is YFSETQ. CDR3 length: 14 amino acids.

The V and J genes are TRBV5-1 and TRBJ2-1; possibly TRBD2 for D (5 bases). The CDR3 runs to 15 residues. Between the trimmed V and J ends, which lost 0 bases and 5 bases, there was a span of 12 bases. Germline V gene lookup returns CDR1 SGHRS and CDR2 YFSETQ. CDR3 loop: CASSLGRSRDNEQFF. CDR3 coding DNA: TGCGCCAGCAGCTTGGGACGCTCGAGGGACAATGAGCAGTTCTTC.

This clone has a handful of counts. The chain carries TRBV29-1 and TRBJ1-2; D is perhaps TRBD1 (6 bases). This CDR3 spans 15 amino acids. Trimming cost V 1 base and J 7 bases, with 19 bases left between them. Per germline, CDR1 SQVTM and CDR2 ANQGSEA. The CDR3: CSVEVAPTGLGGYTF. CDR3 bases: TGCAGCGTTGAAGTCGCCCCTACAGGGTTGGGTGGCTACACCTTC.